Here is one T cell receptor beta chain with its context. The count of this clone is one. Its antigen has not been determined. No much larger clonotype is one base removed from it; base qualities were not supplied. The CDR3, cysteine through phenylalanine, is 13 amino acids long. Of all the DNA, just the CDR3 is kept, 39 bases in frame from base 1. From the germline V gene, CDR1 is MDHEN and CDR2 is SYDVKM. V is pared back by 7 bases and J by 4 bases, with 11 bases lying between the germline termini. The data derive from a study of control samples from healthy donors and cancer patients (dated by TCRdb to 2018 to 2020). The library was produced with the immunoSEQ multiplex PCR assay. TCRdb mirrors the immuneACCESS table, restricted to in-frame sequences. Some clones are absent from its copies; in checked studies, under half trace to an unresolved V gene, and the reason for the others is unknown. Within this sample are some 120,000 clones, with about nine tenths of them counted one time only. The ten largest clonotypes hold 2% to 2.5% of the sample.

Here the chain combines TRBV28 and TRBJ1-3; 5 matching bases give a weak D call of TRBD1. The source is a man younger than 35 in good health. Sequencing was done on a sample of blood. The CDR3 has the sequence CASNLRGGNTIYF. The DNA reads as follows: TGTGCCAGCAATCTACGGGGCGGAAACACCATATATTTT.